Listed below are T cell receptor beta chains from one sample, sequenced in a study of blood T cell repertoires in COVID-19. Sequencing was performed with immunoSEQ multiplex PCR; in TCRdb, only in-frame clones are kept and a portion is missing. The table includes around 350,000 clones, 70% to 90% detected once. Sequencing was done on a sample of peripheral blood. The receptors derive from a human donor in a cohort sampled during active COVID-19. Both conserved end residues are part of each CDR3. A D gene is named only where the DNA matches it firmly. For some rows the clone size is stated as once, few or many, or as a class when expanded; others skip it.

-	-	TRBV6-5	TRBJ2-1	TGTGCCAGCAGGGGCAGCGGCAACAATGAGCAGTTCTTC	CASRGSGNNEQFF
-	-	TRBV5-8	TRBJ1-1	TGTGCCAGCAGCTTGCCCTCGTTTATGAACACTGAAGCTTTCTTT	CASSLPSFMNTEAFF
-	-	TRBV6-5	TRBJ1-2	TGTGCCAGCAATAAGGGGTTATCCCTCTATGGCTACACCTTC	CASNKGLSLYGYTF
few	TRBD1	TRBV7-9	TRBJ1-1	TGTGCCAGCAGACCACAGGGGGGCTCTACCCTGGGAGCTTTCTTT	CASRPQGGSTLGAFF
-	-	TRBV5-1	TRBJ2-2	TGCGCCAGCAGCCGGCGAATCGGGGGTAACGGGGAGCTGTTTTTT	CASSRRIGGNGELFF
-	TRBD2	TRBV6-5	TRBJ2-1	TGTGCCAGCAGGACGCCGGGGGGGAGTGAGCAGTTCTTC	CASRTPGGSEQFF
-	-	TRBV19	TRBJ1-4	TGTGCCAGTAAGTTCCAGGACACCTCAACTAATGAAAAACTGTTTTTT	CASKFQDTSTNEKLFF
few	TRBD1	TRBV29-1	TRBJ2-3	TGCAGCGCTGGACAGTTGTGGGACAGGGGTGAAACAGATACGCAGTATTTT	CSAGQLWDRGETDTQYF
-	TRBD2	TRBV9	TRBJ2-1	TGTGCCAGCAGCCTACAGCGGGAGGGGTACAATGAGCAGTTCTTC	CASSLQREGYNEQFF
-	-	TRBV10-3	TRBJ1-1	TGTGCCATCAGTGATGAGGGTTCGCGGACTGAAGCTTTCTTT	CAISDEGSRTEAFF
-	-	TRBV28	TRBJ2-7	TGTGCCAGCAGTTTAAACACGCCAGGCTACGAGCAGTACTTC	CASSLNTPGYEQYF
-	-	TRBV2	TRBJ2-7	TGTGCCAGCAGTGAAATCTTAGGGCGGGGATCCTACGAGCAGTACTTC	CASSEILGRGSYEQYF
-	-	TRBV7-9	TRBJ1-2	TGTGCCAGCAATCCGGCAGGGGCGGACTATGGCTACACCTTC	CASNPAGADYGYTF
-	-	TRBV19	TRBJ1-2	TGTGCCAGCACCCTTGGGGCGACGTTGGGCTACACCTTC	CASTLGATLGYTF
-	TRBD1	TRBV7-8	TRBJ1-4	TGTGCCAGCAGTCCAAGGGGGCGAAGTGAAAAACTGTTTTTT	CASSPRGRSEKLFF
-	TRBD1	TRBV18	TRBJ1-1	TGTGCCAGCTCACTTACAGGGGGCGCCCCTGAAGCTTTCTTT	CASSLTGGAPEAFF
-	-	TRBV6-1	TRBJ1-2	TGTGCCAGCAGTGAAGAAGTCAGATACTATGGCTACACCTTC	CASSEEVRYYGYTF
-	TRBD1	TRBV29-1	TRBJ2-7	TGCAGCGTTGCTGGGGCCCGACAGGGGGGGAACTACGAGCAGTACTTC	CSVAGARQGGNYEQYF
-	TRBD2	TRBV29-1	TRBJ2-5	TGCAGCGTTGACGGCCTAGCGGAAAAAGAGACCCAGTACTTC	CSVDGLAEKETQYF
few	-	TRBV6-5	TRBJ1-4	TGTGCCAGCAGGCGGGGGTTAGGGGAAAAACTGTTTTTT	CASRRGLGEKLFF
-	TRBD1	TRBV2	TRBJ1-2	TGTGCCAGCAGCCGGGACAGGGGCTCGGACTATGGCTACACCTTC	CASSRDRGSDYGYTF
-	TRBD2	TRBV5-4	TRBJ2-5	TGTGCCAGCAGCTTGCGGACTAGCCCCGAGGGGGAGACCCAGTACTTC	CASSLRTSPEGETQYF
-	-	TRBV5-6	TRBJ1-2	TGTGCCAGCAGCTTGGTGGGCCAGTCCTATGGCTACACCTTC	CASSLVGQSYGYTF
many	TRBD2	TRBV19	TRBJ2-7	TGTGCCAGTAGCCCGACTAGCATATTCCCCTACGAGCAGTACTTC	CASSPTSIFPYEQYF
-	-	TRBV4-1	TRBJ1-1	TGCGCCAGCAGCCGAGGACCGGGACTAATGAACACTGAAGCTTTCTTT	CASSRGPGLMNTEAFF
-	TRBD1	TRBV25-1	TRBJ2-3	TGTGCCAGCACCTATCCGGGACAGGGCATTGGTACGCAGTATTTT	CASTYPGQGIGTQYF
few	TRBD2	TRBV9	TRBJ2-1	TGTGCCAGCAGCGAGACTAGCGCGAACAATGAGCAGTTCTTC	CASSETSANNEQFF